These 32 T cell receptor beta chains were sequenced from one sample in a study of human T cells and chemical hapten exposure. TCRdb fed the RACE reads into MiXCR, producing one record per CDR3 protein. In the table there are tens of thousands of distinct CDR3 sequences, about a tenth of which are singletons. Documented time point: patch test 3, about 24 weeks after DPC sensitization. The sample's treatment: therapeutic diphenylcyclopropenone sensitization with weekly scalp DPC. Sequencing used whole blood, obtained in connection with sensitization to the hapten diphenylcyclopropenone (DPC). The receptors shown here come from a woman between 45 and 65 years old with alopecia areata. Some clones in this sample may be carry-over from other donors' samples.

CDR3 nucleotides: TGTGCCAGCAGTATCCCAAGCGGGAGGGCGGTCTACGAGCAGTACTTC. This codes for CASSIPSGRAVYEQYF. V and J are TRBV28 and TRBJ2-7; 10 bases align to TRBD2. Germline-derived CDR1 and CDR2 are MDHEN and SYDVKM. V gave up 5 bases and J gave up 3 bases; unmatched junction bases: 10. CDR3 size: 16 residues.

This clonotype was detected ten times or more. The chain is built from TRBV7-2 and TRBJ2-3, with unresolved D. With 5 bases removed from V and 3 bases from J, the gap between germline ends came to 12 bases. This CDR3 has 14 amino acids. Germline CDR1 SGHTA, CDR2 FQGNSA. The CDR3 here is CASSLTMGTDTQYF. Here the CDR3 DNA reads TGTGCCAGCAGCCTTACGATGGGGACAGATACGCAGTATTTT.

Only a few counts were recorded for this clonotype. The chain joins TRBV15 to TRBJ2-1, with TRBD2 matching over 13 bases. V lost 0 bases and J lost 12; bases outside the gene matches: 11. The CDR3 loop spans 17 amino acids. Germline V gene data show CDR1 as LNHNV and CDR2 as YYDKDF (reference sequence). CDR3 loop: CATSRDPRTSGGLGQFF. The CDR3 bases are TGTGCCACCAGCAGAGACCCCAGGACTAGCGGGGGCTTAGGGCAGTTCTTC.

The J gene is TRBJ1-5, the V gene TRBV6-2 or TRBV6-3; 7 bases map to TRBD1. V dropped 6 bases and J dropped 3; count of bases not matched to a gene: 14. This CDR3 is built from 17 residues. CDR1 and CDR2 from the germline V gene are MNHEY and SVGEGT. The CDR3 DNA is TGTGCCAGCAGAGGGATGGGACAGTCTATAGCCAATCAGCCCCAGCATTTT. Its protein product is CASRGMGQSIANQPQHF.

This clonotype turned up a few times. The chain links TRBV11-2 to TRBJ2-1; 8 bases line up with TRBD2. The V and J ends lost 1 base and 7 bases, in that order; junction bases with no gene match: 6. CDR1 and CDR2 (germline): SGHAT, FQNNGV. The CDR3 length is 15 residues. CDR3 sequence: CASSLAGRARNEQFF. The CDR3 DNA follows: TGTGCCAGCAGCTTAGCCGGGAGGGCCCGTAATGAGCAGTTCTTC.

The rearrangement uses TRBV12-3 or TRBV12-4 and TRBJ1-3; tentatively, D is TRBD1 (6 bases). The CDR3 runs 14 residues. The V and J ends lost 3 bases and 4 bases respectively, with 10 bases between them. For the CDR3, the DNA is TGTGCCAGCAGTTTCGGGGGCCAAGGAAACACCATATATTTT. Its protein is CASSFGGQGNTIYF.

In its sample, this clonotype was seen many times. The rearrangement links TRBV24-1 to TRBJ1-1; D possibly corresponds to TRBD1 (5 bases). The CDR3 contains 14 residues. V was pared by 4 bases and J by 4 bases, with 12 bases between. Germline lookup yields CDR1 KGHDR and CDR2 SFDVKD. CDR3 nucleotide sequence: TGTGCCACCAGTGAGTCGGGGACGAGCACTGAAGCTTTCTTT. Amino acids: CATSESGTSTEAFF.

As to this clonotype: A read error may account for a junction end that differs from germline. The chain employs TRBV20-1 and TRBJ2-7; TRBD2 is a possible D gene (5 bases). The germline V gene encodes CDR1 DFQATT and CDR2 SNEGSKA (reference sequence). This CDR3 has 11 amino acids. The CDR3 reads CSTSAVVEQYF. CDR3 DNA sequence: TGCAGTACTAGTGCCGTAGTGGAGCAGTACTTC.

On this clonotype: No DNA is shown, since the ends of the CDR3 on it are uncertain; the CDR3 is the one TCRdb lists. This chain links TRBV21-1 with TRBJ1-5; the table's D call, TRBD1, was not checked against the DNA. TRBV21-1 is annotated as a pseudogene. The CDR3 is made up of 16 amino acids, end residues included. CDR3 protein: CAPGAAWGRGNQPQHF.

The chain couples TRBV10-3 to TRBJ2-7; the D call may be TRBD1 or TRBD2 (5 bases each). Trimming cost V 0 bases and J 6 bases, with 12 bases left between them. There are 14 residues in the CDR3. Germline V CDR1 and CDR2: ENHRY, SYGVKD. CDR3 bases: TGTGCCATCAGTGAGTCGAAGACGGGGCGCGAGCAGTACTTC. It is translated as CAISESKTGREQYF.

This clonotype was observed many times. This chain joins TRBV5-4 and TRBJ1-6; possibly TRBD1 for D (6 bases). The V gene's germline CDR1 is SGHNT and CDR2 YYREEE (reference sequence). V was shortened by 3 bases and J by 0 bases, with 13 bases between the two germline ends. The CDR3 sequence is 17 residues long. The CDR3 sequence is CASSSTGRSSYNSPLHF. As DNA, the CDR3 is TGTGCCAGCAGCTCCACAGGGCGAAGCTCCTATAATTCACCCCTCCACTTT.

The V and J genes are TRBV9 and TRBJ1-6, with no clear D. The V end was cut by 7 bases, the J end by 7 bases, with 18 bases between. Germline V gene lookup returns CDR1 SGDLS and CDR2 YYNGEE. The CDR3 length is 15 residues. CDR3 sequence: CASGEEGRQNSPLHF. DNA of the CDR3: TGTGCCAGCGGGGAGGAAGGGCGCCAGAATTCACCCCTCCACTTT.

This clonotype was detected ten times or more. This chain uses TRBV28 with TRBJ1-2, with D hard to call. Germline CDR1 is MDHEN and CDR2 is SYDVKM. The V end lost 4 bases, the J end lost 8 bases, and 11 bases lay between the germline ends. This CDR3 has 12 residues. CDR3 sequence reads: CASSWAQRGYTF. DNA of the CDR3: TGTGCCAGCAGTTGGGCCCAGCGCGGCTACACCTTC.

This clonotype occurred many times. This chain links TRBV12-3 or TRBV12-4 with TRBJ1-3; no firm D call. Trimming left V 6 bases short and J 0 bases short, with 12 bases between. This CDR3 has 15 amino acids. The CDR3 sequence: CASRRDVNSGNTIYF. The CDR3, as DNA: TGTGCCAGCAGACGAGACGTAAACTCTGGAAACACCATATATTTT.

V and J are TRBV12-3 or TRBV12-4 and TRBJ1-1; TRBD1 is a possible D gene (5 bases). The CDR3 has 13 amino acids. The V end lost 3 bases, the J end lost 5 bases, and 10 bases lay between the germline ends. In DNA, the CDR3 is TGTGCCAGCAGTTTCAGGGAGGGGACTGAAGCTTTCTTT. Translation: CASSFREGTEAFF.

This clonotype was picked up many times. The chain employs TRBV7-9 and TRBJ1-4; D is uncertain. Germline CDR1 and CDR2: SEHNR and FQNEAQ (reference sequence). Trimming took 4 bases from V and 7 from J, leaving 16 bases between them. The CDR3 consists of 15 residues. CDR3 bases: TGTGCCAGCAGCTCGGGCACTAGCGGGAGTGAAAAACTGTTTTTT. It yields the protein CASSSGTSGSEKLFF.

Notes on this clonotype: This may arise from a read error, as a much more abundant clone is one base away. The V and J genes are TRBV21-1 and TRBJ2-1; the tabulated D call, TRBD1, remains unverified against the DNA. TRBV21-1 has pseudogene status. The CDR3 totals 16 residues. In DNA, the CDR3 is TGTGCCAGCAGCAAAGAAAAGCGGACCACCCCCCATGAGCGGTTCTTC. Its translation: CASSKEKRTTPHERFF.

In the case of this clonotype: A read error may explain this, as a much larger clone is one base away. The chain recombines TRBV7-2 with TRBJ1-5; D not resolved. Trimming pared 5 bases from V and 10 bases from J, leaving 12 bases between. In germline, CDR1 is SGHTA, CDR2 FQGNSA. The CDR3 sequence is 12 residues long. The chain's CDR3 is CASSPEAFPQHF. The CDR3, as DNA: TGTGCCAGCAGCCCGGAGGCTTTTCCCCAGCATTTT.

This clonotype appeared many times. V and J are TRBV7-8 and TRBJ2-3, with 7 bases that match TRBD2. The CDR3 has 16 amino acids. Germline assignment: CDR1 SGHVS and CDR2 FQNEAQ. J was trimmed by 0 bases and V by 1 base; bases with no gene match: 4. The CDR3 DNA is TGTGCCAGCAGCTTAGGCCTAGCGGCTAGCACAGATACGCAGTATTTT. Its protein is CASSLGLAASTDTQYF.

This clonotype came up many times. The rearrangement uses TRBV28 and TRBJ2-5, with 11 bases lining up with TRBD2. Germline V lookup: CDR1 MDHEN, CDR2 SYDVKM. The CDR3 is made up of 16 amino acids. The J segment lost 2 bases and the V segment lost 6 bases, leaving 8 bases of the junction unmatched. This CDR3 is CASSLAGGLGQETQYF. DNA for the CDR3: TGTGCCAGCAGCCTAGCGGGAGGATTGGGGCAAGAGACCCAGTACTTC.

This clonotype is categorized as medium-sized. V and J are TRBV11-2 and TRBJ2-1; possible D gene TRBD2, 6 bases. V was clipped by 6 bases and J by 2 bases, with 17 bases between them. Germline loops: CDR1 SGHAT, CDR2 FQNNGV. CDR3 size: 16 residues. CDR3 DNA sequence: TGTGCCAGCAGACCTTCCGGGACTGCTGCCTACAATGAGCAGTTCTTC. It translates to CASRPSGTAAYNEQFF. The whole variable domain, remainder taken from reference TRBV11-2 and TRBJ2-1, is EAGVAQSPRYKIIEKRQSVAFWCNPISGHATLYWYQQILGQGPKLLIQFQNNGVVDDSQLPKDRFSAERLKGVDSTLKIQPAKLEDSAVYLCASRPSGTAAYNEQFFGPGTRLTVL.

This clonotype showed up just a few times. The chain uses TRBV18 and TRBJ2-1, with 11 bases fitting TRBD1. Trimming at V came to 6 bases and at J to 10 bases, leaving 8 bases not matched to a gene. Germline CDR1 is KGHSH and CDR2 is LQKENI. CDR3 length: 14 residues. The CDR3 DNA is TGTGCCAGCTCGCAAGGACAGGGGGCGGGCGAGCAGTTCTTC. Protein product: CASSQGQGAGEQFF.

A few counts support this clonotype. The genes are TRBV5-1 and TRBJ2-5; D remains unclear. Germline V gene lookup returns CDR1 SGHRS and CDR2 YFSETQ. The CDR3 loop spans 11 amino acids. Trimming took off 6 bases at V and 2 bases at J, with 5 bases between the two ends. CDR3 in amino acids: CASKKQETQYF. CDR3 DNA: TGCGCCAGCAAGAAACAAGAGACCCAGTACTTC.

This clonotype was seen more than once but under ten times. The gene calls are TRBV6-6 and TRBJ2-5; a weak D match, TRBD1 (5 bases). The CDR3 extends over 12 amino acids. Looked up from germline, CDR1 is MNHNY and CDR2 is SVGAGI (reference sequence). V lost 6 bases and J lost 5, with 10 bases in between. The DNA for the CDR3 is TGTGCCAGCAGACCAGGGTCGGAGACCCAGTACTTC. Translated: CASRPGSETQYF.

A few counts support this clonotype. CDR3 in DNA: TGTGCCAGCTTTCGGGGTCGCCTCGACAATGAGCAGTTCTTC. Protein: CASFRGRLDNEQFF. The gene calls are TRBV6-6 and TRBJ2-1; TRBD2 might be the D (5 bases). The V gene's germline CDR1 is MNHNY and CDR2 SVGAGI (reference sequence). Between the trimmed V and J ends, which lost 8 bases and 5 bases, there was a span of 16 bases. This CDR3 region has 14 residues.

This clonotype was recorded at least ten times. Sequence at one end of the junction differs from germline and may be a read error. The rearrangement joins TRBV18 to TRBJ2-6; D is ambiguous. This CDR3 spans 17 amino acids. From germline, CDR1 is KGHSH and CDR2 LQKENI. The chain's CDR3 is CASSSPSVGTGANVLTF. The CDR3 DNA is TGTGCCAGCTCATCACCCTCCGTCGGCACTGGGGCCAACGTCCTGACTTTC.

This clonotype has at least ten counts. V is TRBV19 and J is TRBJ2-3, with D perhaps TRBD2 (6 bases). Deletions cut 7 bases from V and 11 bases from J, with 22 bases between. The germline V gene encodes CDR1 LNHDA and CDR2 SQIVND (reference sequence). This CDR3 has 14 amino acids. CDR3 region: CASTRDAGGLVQYF. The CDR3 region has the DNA TGTGCCAGTACAAGGGACGCCGGAGGGTTGGTGCAGTATTTT.

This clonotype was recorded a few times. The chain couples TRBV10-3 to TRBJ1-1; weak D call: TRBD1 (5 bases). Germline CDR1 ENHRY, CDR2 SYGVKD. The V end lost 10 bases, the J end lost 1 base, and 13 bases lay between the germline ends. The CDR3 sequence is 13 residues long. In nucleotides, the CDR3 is TGTGCCACCTCCAGGGACCCGAACACTGAAGCTTTCTTT. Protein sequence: CATSRDPNTEAFF.

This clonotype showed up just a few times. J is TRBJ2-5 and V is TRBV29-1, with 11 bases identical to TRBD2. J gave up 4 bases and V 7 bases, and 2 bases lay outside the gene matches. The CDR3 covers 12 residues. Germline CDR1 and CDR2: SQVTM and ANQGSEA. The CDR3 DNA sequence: TGCAGCGGAGGACTAGCGGGAGAGACCCAGTACTTC. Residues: CSGGLAGETQYF.

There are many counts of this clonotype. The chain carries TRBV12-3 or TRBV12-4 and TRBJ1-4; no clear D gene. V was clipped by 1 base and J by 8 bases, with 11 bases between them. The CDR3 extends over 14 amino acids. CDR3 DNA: TGTGCCAGCAGTTTAGACGGATTCGTGGAAAAACTGTTTTTT. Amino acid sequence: CASSLDGFVEKLFF.

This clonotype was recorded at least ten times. The chain's CDR3 is CASNKQGYYEQYF. The CDR3, as DNA: TGTGCCAGCAACAAGCAGGGATACTACGAGCAGTACTTC. V gene TRBV12-3 or TRBV12-4 combines with J gene TRBJ2-7, with D tentatively TRBD1 (5 bases). The length of the CDR3 is 13 residues. The V end lost 7 bases, the J end lost 3 bases, and 13 bases lay between the germline ends.

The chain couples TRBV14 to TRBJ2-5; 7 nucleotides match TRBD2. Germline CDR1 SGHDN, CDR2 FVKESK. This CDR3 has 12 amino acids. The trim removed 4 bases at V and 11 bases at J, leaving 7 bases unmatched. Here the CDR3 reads CASSLMTSLQYF. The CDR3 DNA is TGTGCCAGCAGCCTTATGACTAGCTTGCAGTACTTC.